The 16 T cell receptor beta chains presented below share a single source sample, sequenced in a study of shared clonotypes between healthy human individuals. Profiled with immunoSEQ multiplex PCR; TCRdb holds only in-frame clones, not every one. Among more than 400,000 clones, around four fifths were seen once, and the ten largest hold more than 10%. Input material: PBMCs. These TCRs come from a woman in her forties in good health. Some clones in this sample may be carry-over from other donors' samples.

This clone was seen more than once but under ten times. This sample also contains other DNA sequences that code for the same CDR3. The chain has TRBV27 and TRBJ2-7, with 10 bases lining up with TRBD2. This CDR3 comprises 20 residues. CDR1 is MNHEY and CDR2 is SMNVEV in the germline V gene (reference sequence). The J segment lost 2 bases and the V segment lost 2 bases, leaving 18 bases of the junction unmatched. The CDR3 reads CASSLEPGFPGTSDTYEQYF. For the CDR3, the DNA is TGTGCCAGCAGTTTAGAACCCGGCTTTCCGGGGACTAGCGATACCTACGAGCAGTACTTC.

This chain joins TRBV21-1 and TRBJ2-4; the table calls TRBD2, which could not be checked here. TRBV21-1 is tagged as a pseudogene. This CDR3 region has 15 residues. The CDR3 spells CASSDSLATKNIQYF. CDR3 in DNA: TGTGCCAGCAGCGATTCCCTAGCGACCAAAAACATTCAGTACTTC.

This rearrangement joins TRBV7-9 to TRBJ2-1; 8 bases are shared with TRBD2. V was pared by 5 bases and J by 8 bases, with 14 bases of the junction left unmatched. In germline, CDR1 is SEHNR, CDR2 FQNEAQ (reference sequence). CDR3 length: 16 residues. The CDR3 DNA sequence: TGTGCCAGCAGCACCGGACTAGCAGACACAAATGATGAGCAGTTCTTC. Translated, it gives CASSTGLADTNDEQFF.

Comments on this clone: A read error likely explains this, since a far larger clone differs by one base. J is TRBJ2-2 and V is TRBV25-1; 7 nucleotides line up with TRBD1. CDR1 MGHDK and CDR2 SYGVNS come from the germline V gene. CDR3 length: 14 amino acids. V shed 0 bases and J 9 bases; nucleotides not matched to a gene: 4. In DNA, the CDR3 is TGTGCCAGCAGTGAATATGAGGGGGCCAGGGAGCTGTTTTTT. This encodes CASSEYEGARELFF.

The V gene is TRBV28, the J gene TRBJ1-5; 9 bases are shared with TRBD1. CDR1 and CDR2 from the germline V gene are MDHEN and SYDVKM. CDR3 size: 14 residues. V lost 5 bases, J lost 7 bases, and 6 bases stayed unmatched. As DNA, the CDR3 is TGTGCCAGCAGTCCACAGGGGGCGCGGCAGCCCCAGCATTTT. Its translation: CASSPQGARQPQHF.

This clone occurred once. CDR3 in amino acids: CASSIGGTSYEQYF. CDR3 nucleotides: TGTGCCAGTAGTATAGGAGGGACCTCCTACGAGCAGTACTTC. V and J are TRBV19 and TRBJ2-7; D is perhaps TRBD1 or TRBD2 (5 bases each). Trimming took off 1 base at V and 0 bases at J, with 7 bases between the two ends. Germline V gene lookup returns CDR1 LNHDA and CDR2 SQIVND (reference sequence). The CDR3 is 14 residues long.

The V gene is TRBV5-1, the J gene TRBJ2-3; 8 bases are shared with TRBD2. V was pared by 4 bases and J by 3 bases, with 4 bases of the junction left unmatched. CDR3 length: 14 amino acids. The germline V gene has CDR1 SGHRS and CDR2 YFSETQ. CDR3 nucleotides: TGCGCCAGCAGCGGCGGGAGGCTGACAGATACGCAGTATTTT. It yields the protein CASSGGRLTDTQYF.

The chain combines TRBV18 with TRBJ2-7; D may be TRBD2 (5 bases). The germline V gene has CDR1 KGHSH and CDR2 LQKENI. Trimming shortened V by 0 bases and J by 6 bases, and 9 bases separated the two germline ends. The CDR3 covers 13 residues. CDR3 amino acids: CASSPPEGLEQYF. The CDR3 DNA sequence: TGTGCCAGCTCACCACCGGAAGGACTCGAGCAGTACTTC.

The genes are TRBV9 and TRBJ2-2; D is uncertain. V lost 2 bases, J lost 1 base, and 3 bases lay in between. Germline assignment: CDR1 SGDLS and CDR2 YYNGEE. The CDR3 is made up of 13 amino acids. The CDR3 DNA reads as TGTGCCAGCAGCGTGGAGAACACCGGGGAGCTGTTTTTT. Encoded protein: CASSVENTGELFF. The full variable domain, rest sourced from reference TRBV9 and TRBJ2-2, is DSGVTQTPKHLITATGQRVTLRCSPRSGDLSVYWYQQSLDQGLQFLIQYYNGEERAKGNILERFSAQQFPDLHSELNLSSLELGDSALYFCASSVENTGELFFGEGSRLTVL.

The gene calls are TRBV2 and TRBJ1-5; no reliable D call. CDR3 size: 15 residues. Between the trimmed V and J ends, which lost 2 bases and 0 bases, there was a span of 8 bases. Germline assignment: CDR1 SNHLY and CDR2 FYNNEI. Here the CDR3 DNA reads TGTGCCAGCAGTGAATCGGTTTATAGCAATCAGCCCCAGCATTTT. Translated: CASSESVYSNQPQHF.

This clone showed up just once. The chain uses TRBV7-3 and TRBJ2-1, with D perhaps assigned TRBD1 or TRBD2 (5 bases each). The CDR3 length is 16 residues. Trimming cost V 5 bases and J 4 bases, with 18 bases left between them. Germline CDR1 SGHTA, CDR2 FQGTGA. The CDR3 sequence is CASSPTRDPRYNEQFF. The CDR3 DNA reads TGTGCCAGCAGCCCGACGAGGGACCCCAGATACAATGAGCAGTTCTTC.

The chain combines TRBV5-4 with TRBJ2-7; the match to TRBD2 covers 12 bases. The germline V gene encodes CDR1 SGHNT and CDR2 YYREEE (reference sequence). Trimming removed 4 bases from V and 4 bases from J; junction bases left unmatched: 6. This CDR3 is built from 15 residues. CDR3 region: CASSPGLAGQYEQYF. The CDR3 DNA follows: TGTGCCAGCAGCCCCGGACTAGCGGGGCAATACGAGCAGTACTTC.

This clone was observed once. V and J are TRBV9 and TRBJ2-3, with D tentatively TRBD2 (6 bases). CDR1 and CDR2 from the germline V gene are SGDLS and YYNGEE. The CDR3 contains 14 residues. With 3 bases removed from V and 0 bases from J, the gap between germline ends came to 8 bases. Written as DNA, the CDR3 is TGTGCCAGCAGCGGACTAGGGAGCACAGATACGCAGTATTTT. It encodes CASSGLGSTDTQYF.

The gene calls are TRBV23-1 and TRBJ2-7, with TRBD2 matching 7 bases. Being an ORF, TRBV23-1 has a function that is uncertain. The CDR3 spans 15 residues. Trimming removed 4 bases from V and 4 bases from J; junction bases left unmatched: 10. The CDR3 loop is CASSRLNRREYEQYF. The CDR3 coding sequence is TGCGCCAGCAGTCGCCTTAACAGGCGGGAGTACGAGCAGTACTTC.

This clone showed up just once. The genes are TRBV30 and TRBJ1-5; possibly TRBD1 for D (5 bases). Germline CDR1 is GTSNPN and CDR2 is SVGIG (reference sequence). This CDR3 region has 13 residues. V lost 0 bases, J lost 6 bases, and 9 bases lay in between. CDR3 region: CAWSVRGIQPQHF. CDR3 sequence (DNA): TGTGCCTGGAGTGTAAGGGGAATTCAGCCCCAGCATTTT.

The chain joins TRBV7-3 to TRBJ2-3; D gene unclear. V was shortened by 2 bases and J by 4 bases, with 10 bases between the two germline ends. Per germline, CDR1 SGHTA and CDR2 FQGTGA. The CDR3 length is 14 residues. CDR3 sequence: CASSLGGSADTQYF. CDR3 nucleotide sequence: TGTGCCAGCAGCTTAGGCGGATCGGCAGATACGCAGTATTTT. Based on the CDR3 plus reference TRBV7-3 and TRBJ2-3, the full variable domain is GAGVSQTPSNKVTEKGKYVELRCDPISGHTALYWYRQSLGQGPEFLIYFQGTGAADDSGLPNDRFFAVRPEGSVSTLKIQRTERGDSAVYLCASSLGGSADTQYFGPGTRLTVL.